This T cell receptor (beta chain) was documented in a study of blood T cell repertoires in COVID-19. Profiling relied on immunoSEQ multiplex PCR, and the TCRdb table lists in-frame clones only, not all of them. The sample shows more than 40,000 clones, roughly nine tenths of them seen only once. This clone was counted a single time. The CDR3 runs 14 residues. V was clipped by 2 bases and J by 2 bases; unmatched bases: 2. Germline V gene data show CDR1 as SNHLY and CDR2 as FYNNEI. The chain links TRBV2 to TRBJ2-5, with 7 bases lining up with TRBD1. Material for sequencing was peripheral blood. The source is a man aged 55 to 70 with active or convalescent COVID-19. The CDR3 nucleotides are TGTGCCAGCAGTGAATTCAGGGGGCAAGAGACCCAGTACTTC. Encoded protein: CASSEFRGQETQYF.